This T cell receptor (beta chain) stems from a study of CD8+ T cells in alopecia areata (dated by TCRdb to the late 2010s). With respect to the entire study: Female C3H/HeJ recipients, roughly 6-11 weeks old, were grafted with skin from C3H/HeJ donors with spontaneous alopecia (about 6-12 months old). In both human patients and the C3H/HeJ mouse model, the study applied high-throughput TCRbeta sequencing to look at T cell clonal expansion in alopecia areata. Human TCRbeta sequencing covered scalp tissue and sorted CD4+ and CD8+ peripheral blood T cells from patchy and totalis/universalis alopecia areata patients and healthy controls. Scalp clonality was compared among normal scalp (n=4), patchy alopecia areata scalp (n=8), and alopecia totalis/universalis scalp (n=8). RNA came from the PAXgene miRNA kit for fixed scalp, the miRNeasy kit for PBMCs, and the RNeasy kit for mouse skin. Amplification of TCRbeta CDR3 regions was done by immunoSEQ multiplex PCR using 35 Vbeta forward primers and 13 Jbeta reverse primers. Study-wide findings and limitations: Compared with normal scalp, lesional scalp had higher clonality and more expanded CD8+ clones, particularly in alopecia totalis/universalis, a pattern that suggests antigenic drive. Unlike mouse skin, which is dominated by gammadelta T cells, normal human skin has resident alphabeta T cells that are also sequenced, and this complicates analysis of the scalp TCR repertoire. Shared TCR sequences between patients were less evident than in mice, which may be partly attributable to HLA diversity in the patient population.

CDR1 and CDR2 (NSQYPW, LRSPGD) derive from the germline V gene (reference sequence). From the cysteine up to the phenylalanine, the CDR3 has a length of 14 residues. The DNA has 30 bases, all within the CDR3, and is read from base 1. Library creation used the immunoSEQ multiplex PCR assay. For TCR sequencing, RNA was extracted from every sample and reverse transcribed into cDNA to serve as template. First-strand cDNA was synthesized using SuperScript III with a 2:1 mix of oligo-dT and random hexamers. A synthetic immune receptor repertoire was used to assess amplification bias, and residual bias was removed computationally. Libraries were sequenced on Illumina HiSeq with 60 bp reads covering the CDR3, read from J toward V. The original pipeline was this. Raw reads were preprocessed to remove errors, and CDR3 was defined according to IMGT conventions as the region from the conserved cysteine to phenylalanine. Clonality was computed as 1 minus the Shannon entropy, with the entropy normalized by log2 of the number of productive unique TCRs. Whether each scalp clone was CD4 or CD8 was inferred by checking scalp TCRbeta sequences against the CD4 and CD8 repertoires from sorted blood. TCRdb re-hosts the immuneACCESS table, in-frame sequences only. Its copies lack some clones; in the studies checked, an unresolved V gene accounts for under half of them, and the cause for the rest is not known. That table furnishes V, J and clone size, whereas the DNA furnished D and trimming. This sample holds 200,000 to 300,000 clones in total, without any singletons. The top ten clonotypes cover more than 0.95% of the sample.

This clone turned up a few times. No cognate antigen has been identified for it. Being a mouse receptor, it is described with mouse gene labels and germline sequences. The read terminates 4 residues ahead of where the CDR3 ends, so the germline J gene completes it. Cells from pooled mouse cutaneous lymph nodes were stained for CD4, CD8alpha, NKG2D, NKG2ACE and other markers and then sorted on a BD Influx. Here the chain combines TRBV1 and TRBJ2-7, with 12 bases matching TRBD2. The sequenced sample consisted of CD4+ T cells sorted from a lymph node. This sequence originates from a C3H/HeJ mouse with alopecia areata. This strain is characterized by the MHC haplotype H2-k. The CDR3 protein: CTCRSGTGGYEQYF. CDR3 bases read: TGCACCTGCAGATCCGGGACTGGGGGGTAT.